The T cell receptor beta chain described here comes from a study of blood T cell repertoires in COVID-19. This clone showed up many times. Germline V lookup: CDR1 SEHNR, CDR2 FQNEAQ (reference sequence). The CDR3 totals 13 residues. Trimming pared 5 bases from V and 3 bases from J, leaving 8 bases between. Only in-frame clones appear in the TCRdb table, and some are missing; sequencing was by immunoSEQ multiplex PCR. The sample consists of 85,000 to 130,000 clones, 75% to 85% of them appearing once. Specimen: peripheral blood. This chain connects TRBV7-9 to TRBJ1-3; D call uncertain. This TCR was recovered from a man at least 80 years old with COVID-19, enrolled during active disease. DNA of the CDR3: TGTGCCAGCAGCCGAGATTTTGGAAACACCATATATTTT. Its translation is CASSRDFGNTIYF.